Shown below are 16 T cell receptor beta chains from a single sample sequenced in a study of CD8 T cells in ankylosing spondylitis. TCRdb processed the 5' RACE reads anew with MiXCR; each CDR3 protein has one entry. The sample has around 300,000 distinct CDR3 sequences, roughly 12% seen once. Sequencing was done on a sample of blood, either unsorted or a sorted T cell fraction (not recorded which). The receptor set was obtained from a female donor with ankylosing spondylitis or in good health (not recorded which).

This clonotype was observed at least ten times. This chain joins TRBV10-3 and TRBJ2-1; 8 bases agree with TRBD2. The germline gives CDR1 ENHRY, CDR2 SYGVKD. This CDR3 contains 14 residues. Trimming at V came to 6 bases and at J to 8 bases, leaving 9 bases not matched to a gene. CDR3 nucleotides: TGTGCCATCAGGAACCCGGGGGGGCCGGATGAGCAGTTCTTC. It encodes CAIRNPGGPDEQFF.

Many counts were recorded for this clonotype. CDR3 coding DNA: TGTGCCAGCAGCGTAGTTCCTCAGGCTAGCGTGAACACCGGGGAGCTGTTTTTT. It specifies CASSVVPQASVNTGELFF. This sequence joins TRBV9 and TRBJ2-2; a weak D match, TRBD2 (6 bases). Germline V gives CDR1 SGDLS, CDR2 YYNGEE. V was shortened by 0 bases and J by 1 base, with 16 bases between the two germline ends. The CDR3 is 18 residues long.

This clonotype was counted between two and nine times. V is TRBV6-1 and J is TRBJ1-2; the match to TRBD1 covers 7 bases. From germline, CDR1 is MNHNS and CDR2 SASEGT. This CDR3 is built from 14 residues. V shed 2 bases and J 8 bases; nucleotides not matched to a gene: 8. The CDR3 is CASSEWRQGGGYTF. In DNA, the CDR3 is TGTGCCAGCAGTGAATGGAGACAGGGCGGGGGCTACACCTTC.

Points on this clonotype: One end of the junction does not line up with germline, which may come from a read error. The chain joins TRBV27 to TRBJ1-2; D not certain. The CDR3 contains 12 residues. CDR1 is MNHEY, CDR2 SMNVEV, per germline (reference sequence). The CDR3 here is CTSSLPPGGYTF. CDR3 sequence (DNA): TGCACCAGCAGTTTACCCCCTGGGGGCTACACCTTC.

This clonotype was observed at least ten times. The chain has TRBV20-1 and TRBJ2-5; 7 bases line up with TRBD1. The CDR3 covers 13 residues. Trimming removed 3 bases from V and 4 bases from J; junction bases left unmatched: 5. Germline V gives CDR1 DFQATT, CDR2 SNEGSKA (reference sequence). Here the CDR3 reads CSARPTGRETQYF. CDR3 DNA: TGCAGTGCTAGGCCGACAGGGAGAGAGACCCAGTACTTC.

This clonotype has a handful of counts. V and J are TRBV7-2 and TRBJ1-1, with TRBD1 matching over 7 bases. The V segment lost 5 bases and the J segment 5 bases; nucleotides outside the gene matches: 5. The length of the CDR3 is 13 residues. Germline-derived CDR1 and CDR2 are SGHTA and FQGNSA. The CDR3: CASSTGQATEAFF. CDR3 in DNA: TGTGCCAGCAGCACCGGACAGGCGACTGAAGCTTTCTTT.

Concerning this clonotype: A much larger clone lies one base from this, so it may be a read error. CDR3 nucleotide sequence: TGTGCCAGCAGTACGCTAGCGGGAGGGGGCACAGATACGCAGTATTTT. As protein: CASSTLAGGGTDTQYF. This rearrangement joins TRBV25-1 to TRBJ2-3, with 12 bases fitting TRBD2. The ends lost 5 bases at V and 1 base at J; junction bases unmatched: 4. The length of the CDR3 is 16 residues. The germline gives CDR1 MGHDK, CDR2 SYGVNS.

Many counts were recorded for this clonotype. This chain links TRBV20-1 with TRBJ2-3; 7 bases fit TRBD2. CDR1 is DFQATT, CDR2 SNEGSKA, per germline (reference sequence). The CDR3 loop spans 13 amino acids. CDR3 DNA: TGCAGCCCCGGGACTACCCGCACAGATACGCAGTATTTT. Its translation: CSPGTTRTDTQYF.

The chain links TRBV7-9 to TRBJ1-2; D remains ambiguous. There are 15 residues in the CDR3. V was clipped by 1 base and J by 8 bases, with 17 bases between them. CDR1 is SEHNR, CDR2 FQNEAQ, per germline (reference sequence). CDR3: CASSLGQAPSRGYTF. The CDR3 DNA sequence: TGTGCCAGCAGCTTAGGCCAGGCACCTTCTCGCGGCTACACCTTC.

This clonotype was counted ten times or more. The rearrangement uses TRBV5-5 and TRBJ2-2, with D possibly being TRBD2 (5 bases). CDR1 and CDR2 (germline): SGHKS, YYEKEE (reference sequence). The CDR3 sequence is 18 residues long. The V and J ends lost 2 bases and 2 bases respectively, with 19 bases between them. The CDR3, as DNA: TGTGCCAGCAGCTTCGACCTCCGTACTCCGGGAAACACCGGGGAGCTGTTTTTT. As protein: CASSFDLRTPGNTGELFF. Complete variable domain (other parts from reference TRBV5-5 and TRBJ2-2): DAGVTQSPTHLIKTRGQQVTLRCSPISGHKSVSWYQQVLGQGPQFIFQYYEKEERGRGNFPDRFSARQFPNYSSELNVNALLLGDSALYLCASSFDLRTPGNTGELFFGEGSRLTVL.

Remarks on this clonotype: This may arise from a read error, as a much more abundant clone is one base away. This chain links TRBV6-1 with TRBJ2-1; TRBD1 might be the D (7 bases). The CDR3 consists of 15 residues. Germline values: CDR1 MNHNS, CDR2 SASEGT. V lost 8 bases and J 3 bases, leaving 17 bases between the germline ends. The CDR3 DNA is TGTGCCAGCTACCGGGCGGGGACAGTCTACAATGAGCAGTTCTTC. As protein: CASYRAGTVYNEQFF.

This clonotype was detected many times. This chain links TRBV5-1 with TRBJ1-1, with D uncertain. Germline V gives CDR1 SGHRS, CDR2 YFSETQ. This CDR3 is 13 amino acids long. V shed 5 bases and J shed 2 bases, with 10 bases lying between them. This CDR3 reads CASSTGFNTEAFF. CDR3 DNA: TGCGCCAGCAGTACCGGGTTTAACACTGAAGCTTTCTTT.

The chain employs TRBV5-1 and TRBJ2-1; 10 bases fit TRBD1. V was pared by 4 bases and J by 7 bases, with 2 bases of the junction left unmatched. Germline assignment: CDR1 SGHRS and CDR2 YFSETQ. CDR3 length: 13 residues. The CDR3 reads CASSRQGANEQFF. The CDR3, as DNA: TGCGCCAGCAGCCGACAGGGGGCAAATGAGCAGTTCTTC.

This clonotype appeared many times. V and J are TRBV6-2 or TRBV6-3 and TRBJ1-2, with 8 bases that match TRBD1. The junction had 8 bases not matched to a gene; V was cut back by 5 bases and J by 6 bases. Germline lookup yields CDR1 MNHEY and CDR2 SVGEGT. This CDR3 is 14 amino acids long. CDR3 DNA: TGTGCCAGCAGTACACGGACAGGGAGAGATGGCTACACCTTC. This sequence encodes CASSTRTGRDGYTF.

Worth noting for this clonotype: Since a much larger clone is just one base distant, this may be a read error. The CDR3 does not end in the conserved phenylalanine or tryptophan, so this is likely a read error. This CDR3 is CASSPKTANTEAFS. As DNA, the CDR3 is TGTGCCAGCTCACCCAAGACAGCGAACACTGAAGCTTTCTCT. The chain carries TRBV18 and TRBJ1-1; a possible D gene is TRBD1 (5 bases). CDR3 length: 14 residues. Between the trimmed V and J ends, which lost 3 bases and 1 base, there was a span of 9 bases. CDR1 and CDR2 (germline): KGHSH, LQKENI.

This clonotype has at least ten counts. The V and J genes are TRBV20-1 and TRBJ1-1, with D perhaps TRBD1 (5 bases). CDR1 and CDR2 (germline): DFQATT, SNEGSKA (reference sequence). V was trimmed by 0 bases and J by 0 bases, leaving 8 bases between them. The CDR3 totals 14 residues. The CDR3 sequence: CSAREWGVNTEAFF. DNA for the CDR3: TGCAGTGCTAGAGAGTGGGGGGTGAACACTGAAGCTTTCTTT.